This is a list of T cell receptor delta chains from one sample in a study of human gamma delta and Vdelta1 T cells. Their target antigens are unknown. TCRdb ran CATT on the PCR reads. The data hold about 6,500 delta-chain clones, with almost 40% observed a single time. Material: Vdelta1 gamma-delta T cells from blood grown in culture (DOT cells). These receptors came from a human donor in good health. Both conserved end residues are part of each CDR3. The D gene is left open where the match is weak. Expanded clones get a size class; other rows say once, few or many, or leave the size out.

medium-sized TRDJ1 TRDD2 TRDV1 TGTGCTCTTGGGGAATGGGCTTCCTACACGACGTACACCGATAAACTCATCTTT CALGEWASYTTYTDKLIF
NA TRDJ1 TRDD3 TRDV1 TGTGCTCTTGGGGAACCGGTGATACTGACTGGGGAGTCCGATAAACTCATCTTT CALGEPVILTGESDKLIF
few TRDJ4 TRDD3 TRDV1 TGTGCTCTTGGGGAACACGTGTCTACGGATTTAATTGGGGGATACTGGGCCAGACCCCTGATCTTT CALGEHVSTDLIGGYWARPLIF
NA TRDJ1 TRDD3 TRDV1 TGTGCTCTTGGGGAACTTCCCAGACTGGGGGATACGCCGACCGATAAACTCATCTTT CALGELPRLGDTPTDKLIF
few TRDJ1 NA TRDV1 TGTGCTCTTGGGGAACTGGTCTTCCTACTTGAGGGATACGTCGGGGGCCCTGACACCGATAAACTCATCTTT CALGELVFLLEGYVGGPDTDKLIF
large TRDJ1 TRDD3 TRDV1 TGTGCTCTTGGGGAACCTTCCTACACTGGGGGATCTTTAAGGGGCAACACCGATAAACTCATCTTT CALGEPSYTGGSLRGNTDKLIF
NA TRDJ1 TRDD3 TRDV1 TGTGCTCTTGGGGATTCCCTTCCCTATACTGGGGGATACGCGGAGGGCGAACTCATCTTT CALGDSLPYTGGYAEGELIF
few TRDJ1 NA TRDV1 TGTGCTCTTGGGGAACGTCCCTCCCCTCTGTACACCGATAAACTCATCTTT CALGERPSPLYTDKLIF
few TRDJ1 TRDD3 TRDV2 TGTGCCTGTGACACGTACTGGGGGATACCAGGTGACACCGATAAACTCATCTTT CACDTYWGIPGDTDKLIF
NA TRDJ1 NA TRDV1 TGTGCTCTTGGGGTTGGTTCCTACGGGGGAGAGACTGACACCGATAAACTCATCTTT CALGVGSYGGETDTDKLIF
few TRDJ1 TRDD3 TRDV1 TGTGCTCTTGGGGAAATCGGTCTATCCTCAGGGGGTAGGGGGATGCGGCTGCTCATCTTT CALGEIGLSSGGRGMRLLIF
NA TRDJ1 TRDD3 TRDV1 TGTGCTCTTGGGGAACTATCGCATCATCCTACGAACTGGGGGACCGATAAACTCATCTTT CALGELSHHPTNWGTDKLIF
NA TRDJ1 TRDD3 TRDV1 TGTGCTCTTGGGGAACTCGCCTCTCACCGCCCTACTGGGGGATACTACCCGTACACCGATAAACTCATCTTT CALGELASHRPTGGYYPYTDKLIF
few TRDJ1 TRDD3 TRDV1 TGTGCTCTTGGGGGCCCTGCAGGCGCCTCGGGGGATACGGGCTGGTACACCGATAAACTCATCTTT CALGGPAGASGDTGWYTDKLIF
medium-sized TRDJ1 NA TRDV1 TGTGCTCTTGGGGAACGGCTTGGGAGGTTCCTTCGAGGGGACTACACCGATAAACTCATCTTT CALGERLGRFLRGDYTDKLIF
NA TRDJ1 TRDD3 TRDV1 TGTGCTCTTGCGAAACGGGGAGGGTACTTCCCCGGCGAACTGGGGGATTCTTACACCGATAAACTCATCTTT CALAKRGGYFPGELGDSYTDKLIF
NA TRDJ1 TRDD3 TRDV1 TGTGCTCTTGGGCCAAGGCCTTCCTACCAGATTTCTGGGGGATACGACCGGTACACCGATAAACTCATCTTT CALGPRPSYQISGGYDRYTDKLIF